These 27 T cell receptor beta chains were all obtained from the same sample, sequenced in a study of blood T cell repertoires in COVID-19. TCRdb keeps only in-frame clones here, not all; method: immunoSEQ multiplex PCR. This sample yields about 300,000 clones, of which about 90% are seen a single time; 1.5% to 2% belongs to the top ten. Sequenced: peripheral blood. These TCRs come from a woman younger than 45 with COVID-19, enrolled during active disease.

In the case of this clone: One end of the junction fails to match germline, which may point to a read error. The chain links TRBV5-4 to TRBJ1-5; 11 bases agree with TRBD1. The CDR3 is made up of 20 amino acids. Germline V gene data show CDR1 as SGHNT and CDR2 as YYREEE (reference sequence). The CDR3 DNA reads TGTGCCAGCAGCTGGACCGGGACAGGGGGTTGGGACTATAGCAATCAGCCCCGGCATTTT. It yields the protein CASSWTGTGGWDYSNQPRHF.

This clone was detected only a few times. This chain connects TRBV6-6 to TRBJ1-2; possibly TRBD1 for D (6 bases). CDR1 MNHNY and CDR2 SVGAGI come from the germline V gene (reference sequence). The CDR3 loop spans 16 amino acids. Deletions cut 4 bases from V and 2 bases from J, with 17 bases between. In DNA, the CDR3 is TGTGCCAGCAGTTGGGGGGGCGGAAACGGGAACTATGGCTACACCTTC. Encoded protein: CASSWGGGNGNYGYTF.

The chain is built from TRBV5-4 and TRBJ2-1; D is possibly TRBD1 (5 bases). The CDR3 loop spans 13 amino acids. Germline values: CDR1 SGHNT, CDR2 YYREEE (reference sequence). Trimming took 4 bases from V and 10 from J, leaving 15 bases between them. The CDR3 bases are TGTGCCAGCAGCACGAATGCAGGGTACGAGCAGTTCTTC. The encoded protein is CASSTNAGYEQFF. Full variable domain (outside the CDR3, taken from reference TRBV5-4 and TRBJ2-1): ETGVTQSPTHLIKTRGQQVTLRCSSQSGHNTVSWYQQALGQGPQFIFQYYREEENGRGNFPPRFSGLQFPNYSSELNVNALELDDSALYLCASSTNAGYEQFFGPGTRLTVL.

The V and J genes are TRBV4-2 and TRBJ1-2; D gene ambiguous. Between the trimmed V and J ends, which lost 0 bases and 4 bases, there was a span of 6 bases. CDR3 size: 13 residues. Germline V gene data show CDR1 as LGHNA and CDR2 as YNFKEQ. CDR3 sequence (DNA): TGTGCCAGCAGCCAAGACGAGTTCTATGGCTACACCTTC. This codes for CASSQDEFYGYTF.

The rearrangement uses TRBV2 and TRBJ2-7, with 7 positions matching TRBD1. Per germline, CDR1 SNHLY and CDR2 FYNNEI. The J segment lost 4 bases and the V segment lost 4 bases, leaving 7 bases of the junction unmatched. The CDR3 has 14 amino acids. CDR3 residues: CASSALTGWYEQYF. CDR3 DNA sequence: TGTGCCAGCAGTGCCCTGACAGGGTGGTACGAGCAGTACTTC.

The sample holds many counts of this clone. This chain uses TRBV4-3 with TRBJ1-4; 8 bases are shared with TRBD1. CDR3 size: 16 residues. V lost 0 bases, J lost 7 bases, and 7 bases stayed unmatched. Germline V lookup: CDR1 LGHNA, CDR2 YSLEER. CDR3: CASSQDRGTGGEKLFF. The CDR3 bases are TGCGCCAGCAGCCAAGATCGAGGGACAGGAGGTGAAAAACTGTTTTTT.

As for this clone: At one end, the junction sequence differs from germline, possibly due to a read error. The chain employs TRBV7-7 and TRBJ2-5; 7 bases are a match to TRBD1. The CDR3 contains 15 residues. Looked up from germline, CDR1 is SSHAT and CDR2 is FNYEAQ (reference sequence). The CDR3 DNA reads as TGTGCTAGCAGCTTAGAGGGACAGCTGGGGGAGACCCAGTACTTC. This gives the protein CASSLEGQLGETQYF.

This clone was seen only once. The rearrangement joins TRBV3-1 (or the pseudogene TRBV3-2) to TRBJ2-7; weak D call: TRBD1 (5 bases). The CDR3 is made up of 14 amino acids. Germline V gene lookup returns CDR1 LGHDT and CDR2 YNNKEL (reference sequence). V was clipped by 1 base and J by 0 bases, with 7 bases between them. The CDR3 region is CASSQGTPSYEQYF. In nucleotides, the CDR3 is TGTGCCAGCAGCCAAGGGACACCCTCCTACGAGCAGTACTTC.

This clone showed up just a few times. The chain uses TRBV28 and TRBJ1-1, with no clear D. The V end was cut by 4 bases, the J end by 8 bases, with 14 bases between. The CDR3 length is 13 residues. CDR1 is MDHEN and CDR2 is SYDVKM in the germline V gene. The DNA of the CDR3 is TGTGCCAGCAGTTACCGGGATTCACGCGAAGCTTTCTTT. The encoded protein is CASSYRDSREAFF. The full variable domain, in which reference TRBV28 and TRBJ1-1 provide the parts outside the CDR3, is DVKVTQSSRYLVKRTGEKVFLECVQDMDHENMFWYRQDPGLGLRLIYFSYDVKMKEKGDIPEGYSVSREKKERFSLILESASTNQTSMYLCASSYRDSREAFFGQGTRLTVV.

V and J are TRBV29-1 and TRBJ2-3; D may be TRBD1 (5 bases). The CDR3 covers 13 residues. Trimming left V 7 bases short and J 4 bases short, with 15 bases between. Germline CDR1 and CDR2: SQVTM and ANQGSEA. Written as DNA, the CDR3 is TGCAGCGGCAAGGACATAGTGGCAGATACGCAGTATTTT. It specifies CSGKDIVADTQYF.

Points on this clone: Other DNA sequences in this sample translate to the same CDR3. This chain uses TRBV5-4 with TRBJ1-1; D ambiguous. CDR3 length: 12 residues. Germline V gene lookup returns CDR1 SGHNT and CDR2 YYREEE (reference sequence). The V end was cut by 3 bases, the J end by 1 base, with 4 bases between. The CDR3 sequence is CASSWRNTEAFF. The CDR3 nucleotides read TGTGCCAGCAGCTGGAGGAACACTGAAGCTTTCTTT.

This clone was seen only once. The rearrangement links TRBV7-8 to TRBJ1-5; 7 nucleotides agree with TRBD1. CDR3 length: 13 amino acids. J was trimmed by 6 bases and V by 5 bases; bases with no gene match: 4. Germline V CDR1 and CDR2: SGHVS, FQNEAQ. CDR3 in DNA: TGTGCCAGCAGCCGACAGGGATCTCAGCCCCAGCATTTT. It translates to CASSRQGSQPQHF.

A single count supports this clone. The rearrangement uses TRBV29-1 and TRBJ2-2; D is perhaps TRBD1 (5 bases). The V gene's germline CDR1 is SQVTM and CDR2 ANQGSEA. V gave up 7 bases and J gave up 0 bases, with 12 bases separating them. This CDR3 contains 14 residues. CDR3 DNA sequence: TGCAGCGCCCGACAGCTCGCGAACACCGGGGAGCTGTTTTTT. It codes for CSARQLANTGELFF.

This clone was detected only a few times. The chain combines TRBV14 with TRBJ1-3, with D unresolved. Trimming took off 3 bases at V and 2 bases at J, with 2 bases between the two ends. CDR1 and CDR2 from the germline V gene are SGHDN and FVKESK. The CDR3 runs 12 residues. The CDR3 DNA is TGTGCCAGCAGCCACACTGGAAACACCATATATTTT. Its translation is CASSHTGNTIYF.

The chain joins TRBV6-4 to TRBJ2-7; unclear D gene. Germline CDR1 reads MRHNA; CDR2 reads SNTAGT. Deletions cut 10 bases from V and 0 bases from J, with 10 bases between. The CDR3 runs 12 residues. CDR3 protein: CAITGSSYEQYV. The CDR3 DNA reads as TGTGCCATTACGGGTAGCTCCTACGAGCAGTACGTC.

The J gene is TRBJ1-1, the V gene TRBV4-2, with 7 bases matching TRBD1. Trimming took 0 bases from V and 7 from J; bases not matched to a gene: 11. Germline CDR1 LGHNA, CDR2 YNFKEQ. This CDR3 is 16 amino acids long. CDR3 in DNA: TGTGCCAGCAGCCAAGATCTGGGGGACAGACTAAATGAAGCTTTCTTT. Translation gives CASSQDLGDRLNEAFF.

This chain joins TRBV7-9 and TRBJ2-3; 10 bases align to TRBD2. Germline trimming cut 7 bases from V and 5 bases from J; bases unmatched to any gene: 6. The length of the CDR3 is 14 residues. Per germline, CDR1 SEHNR and CDR2 FQNEAQ (reference sequence). CDR3 protein: CASKERGGIDTQYF. DNA for the CDR3: TGTGCCAGCAAAGAGCGGGGGGGCATAGATACGCAGTATTTT.

The rearrangement links TRBV5-6 to TRBJ1-6, with D possibly TRBD1 on 6 matching bases. The germline V and J ends were trimmed by 4 bases and 10 bases, with 18 bases remaining between them. In germline, CDR1 is SGHDT, CDR2 YYEEEE. The CDR3 is made up of 15 amino acids. The CDR3 nucleotides are TGTGCCAGCAGCCTTCGATCGGGGGGCGCCTCACCCCTCCACTTT. Translating gives CASSLRSGGASPLHF.

The rearrangement uses TRBV29-1 and TRBJ1-3; 8 bases map to TRBD1. CDR1 is SQVTM, CDR2 ANQGSEA, per germline. V was clipped by 3 bases and J by 2 bases; unmatched bases: 3. CDR3 length equals 14 residues. CDR3 DNA sequence: TGCAGCGTTGAGCAGGGGGCAGCTGGAAACACCATATATTTT. It yields the protein CSVEQGAAGNTIYF.

The J gene is TRBJ1-1, the V gene TRBV7-9; 9 bases agree with TRBD1. V was clipped by 3 bases and J by 1 base; unmatched bases: 6. Germline assignment: CDR1 SEHNR and CDR2 FQNEAQ (reference sequence). The CDR3 has 16 amino acids. CDR3 sequence: CASSLSTTGGNTEAFF. The CDR3 DNA reads as TGTGCCAGCAGCTTGTCAACGACAGGGGGGAACACTGAAGCTTTCTTT.

The J gene is TRBJ1-5, the V gene TRBV29-1; D is possibly TRBD1 (6 bases). CDR1 is SQVTM and CDR2 is ANQGSEA in the germline V gene. CDR3 length: 13 residues. Trimming left V 4 bases short and J 7 bases short, with 14 bases between. CDR3 in amino acids: CSVAPGVAQPQHF. The CDR3 nucleotides read TGCAGCGTTGCTCCAGGGGTGGCACAGCCCCAGCATTTT.

The V call is TRBV28, the J call TRBJ1-4; possibly TRBD1 for D (6 bases). The germline V gene encodes CDR1 MDHEN and CDR2 SYDVKM. The CDR3 extends over 15 amino acids. V shed 3 bases and J shed 0 bases, with 8 bases lying between them. The chain's CDR3 is CASSFRGATNEKLFF. The CDR3 bases are TGTGCCAGCAGTTTCAGGGGTGCAACTAATGAAAAACTGTTTTTT.

The chain uses TRBV4-2 and TRBJ2-3; 8 bases map to TRBD2. CDR3 length: 16 amino acids. J was trimmed by 3 bases and V by 0 bases; bases with no gene match: 5. Germline V gene lookup returns CDR1 LGHNA and CDR2 YNFKEQ. This CDR3 reads CASSQDDPGGTDTQYF. CDR3 nucleotides: TGTGCCAGCAGCCAAGACGACCCGGGGGGGACAGATACGCAGTATTTT.

This chain uses TRBV6-1 with TRBJ1-1; D unresolved. Trimming shortened V by 1 base and J by 3 bases, and 9 bases separated the two germline ends. The CDR3 loop spans 14 amino acids. Germline values: CDR1 MNHNS, CDR2 SASEGT. DNA of the CDR3: TGTGCCAGCAGTGAAGGGGCCCTCTACACTGAAGCTTTCTTT. This codes for CASSEGALYTEAFF.

The chain is built from TRBV6-2 or TRBV6-3 and TRBJ2-3; D possibly corresponds to TRBD1 (5 bases). The CDR3 has 13 amino acids. The V and J ends lost 5 bases and 2 bases respectively, with 8 bases between them. Germline loops: CDR1 MNHEY, CDR2 SVGEGT. CDR3 sequence reads: CASSLTDTDTQYF. In nucleotides, the CDR3 is TGTGCCAGCAGTCTGACAGACACAGATACGCAGTATTTT.

The rearrangement links TRBV5-6 to TRBJ1-2; TRBD1 matches at 9 bases. Germline values: CDR1 SGHDT, CDR2 YYEEEE. This CDR3 contains 15 residues. The V segment lost 6 bases and the J segment 2 bases; nucleotides outside the gene matches: 8. This CDR3 reads CASTRDRAQNYGYTF. The CDR3 coding sequence is TGTGCCAGCACCCGGGACAGGGCACAAAACTATGGCTACACCTTC.

The rearrangement joins TRBV9 to TRBJ1-5; 9 bases line up with TRBD1. The CDR3 length is 15 residues. V was clipped by 0 bases and J by 5 bases; unmatched bases: 3. Per germline, CDR1 SGDLS and CDR2 YYNGEE. The CDR3 spells CASSVAGQGDQPQHF. In DNA, the CDR3 is TGTGCCAGCAGCGTAGCGGGACAGGGTGATCAGCCCCAGCATTTT.